This T cell receptor (beta chain) was recorded in a study of T cells of healthy individuals. TCRdb independently ran MiXCR on the 5' RACE reads; one entry per CDR3 protein. The sample gives around 90,000 distinct CDR3 sequences, about 4.8% of which show up once; 7.5% is in the top ten. This clonotype was recorded many times. The receptor comes from a female donor in good health.

The CDR3, as DNA: TGTGCCAGCATGCTGGGGGGCTCCTACAATGAGCAGTTCTTC. Its protein product is CASMLGGSYNEQFF. The J gene is TRBJ2-1, the V gene TRBV6-5, with a possible D match to TRBD2 (6 bases). Per the germline V gene, CDR1 is MNHEY and CDR2 is SVGAGI. This CDR3 comprises 14 residues. V was trimmed by 7 bases and J by 0 bases, leaving 10 bases between them.